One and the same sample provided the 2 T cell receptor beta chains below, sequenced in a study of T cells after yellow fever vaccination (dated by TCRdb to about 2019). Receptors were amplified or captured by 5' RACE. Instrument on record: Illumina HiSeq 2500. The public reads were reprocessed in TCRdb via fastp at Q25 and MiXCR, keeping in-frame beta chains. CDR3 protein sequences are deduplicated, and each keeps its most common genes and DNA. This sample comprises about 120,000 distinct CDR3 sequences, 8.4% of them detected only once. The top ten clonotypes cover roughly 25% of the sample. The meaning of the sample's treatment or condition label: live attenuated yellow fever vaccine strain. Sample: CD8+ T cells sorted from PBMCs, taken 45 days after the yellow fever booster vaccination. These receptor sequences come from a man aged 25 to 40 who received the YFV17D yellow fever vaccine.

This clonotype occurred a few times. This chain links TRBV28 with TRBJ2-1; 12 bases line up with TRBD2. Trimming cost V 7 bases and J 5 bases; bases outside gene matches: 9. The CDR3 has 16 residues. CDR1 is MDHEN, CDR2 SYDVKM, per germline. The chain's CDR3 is CASTTSLAGGHNEQFF. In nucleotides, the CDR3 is TGTGCCAGCACCACGTCGCTAGCGGGAGGGCACAATGAGCAGTTCTTC.

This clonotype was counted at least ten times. The CDR3 sequence: CSVQLQGILDEQYF. CDR3 sequence (DNA): TGCAGCGTTCAATTACAGGGAATCCTTGACGAGCAGTACTTC. The chain employs TRBV29-1 and TRBJ2-7, with D possibly being TRBD1 (6 bases). Germline V lookup: CDR1 SQVTM, CDR2 ANQGSEA. The germline V and J ends were trimmed by 5 bases and 5 bases, with 19 bases remaining between them. The CDR3 has 14 residues.